What follows are 26 T cell receptor beta chains derived from one specimen sequenced in a study of blood T cell repertoires in COVID-19. The assay was immunoSEQ multiplex PCR, and TCRdb's table has in-frame clones only and misses some. Here the sample spans 310,000 or so clones, nearly 90% being singletons. Input material: PBMCs or T cells enriched from blood (not recorded which). The source is a woman between 18 and 30 years old with acute COVID-19.

CDR3 sequence: CSATSVNEQFF. As DNA, the CDR3 is TGCAGTGCTACTAGCGTGAATGAGCAGTTCTTC. V gene TRBV20-1 combines with J gene TRBJ2-1; D perhaps matches TRBD2 (6 bases). V was shortened by 4 bases and J by 7 bases, with 8 bases between the two germline ends. The germline CDR1 and CDR2 sequences are DFQATT and SNEGSKA (reference sequence). The CDR3 loop spans 11 amino acids.

This rearrangement joins TRBV6-5 to TRBJ2-7; TRBD2 might be the D (5 bases). The CDR3 has 14 residues. In germline, CDR1 is MNHEY, CDR2 SVGAGI. V gave up 5 bases and J gave up 7 bases, with 18 bases separating them. The CDR3 sequence is CASSPSGSLGEQYF. The CDR3 coding sequence is TGTGCCAGCAGTCCCAGCGGTTCTTTGGGGGAGCAGTACTTC.

This rearrangement joins TRBV3-1 (or the pseudogene TRBV3-2) to TRBJ2-7; TRBD2 agrees at 8 bases. CDR1 LGHDT and CDR2 YNNKEL come from the germline V gene (reference sequence). J gave up 5 bases and V 0 bases, and 6 bases lay outside the gene matches. The CDR3 is 15 residues long. Here the CDR3 DNA reads TGTGCCAGCAGCCAAGATTGGGGACTAGGAAACGAGCAGTACTTC. Translated: CASSQDWGLGNEQYF.

CDR3 in amino acids: CASSTNGGSPLHF. The CDR3 region has the DNA TGTGCCAGCAGTACAAACGGAGGTTCACCCCTCCACTTT. V usage is TRBV12-3 or TRBV12-4 and J usage is TRBJ1-6; D unresolved. The V gene lost 5 bases and the J gene lost 9 bases, with 11 bases spanning the gap. The CDR3 consists of 13 residues.

This sequence joins TRBV19 and TRBJ2-1; 12 bases are shared with TRBD2. After removal of 4 bases from V and 4 bases from J, the junction contained 5 bases not matched to a gene. The length of the CDR3 is 16 residues. Germline V gives CDR1 LNHDA, CDR2 SQIVND (reference sequence). The CDR3 DNA reads TGTGCCAGTAGTAAGCTACTAGCGGGGGGTTACAATGAGCAGTTCTTC. Protein: CASSKLLAGGYNEQFF.

V usage is TRBV7-9 and J usage is TRBJ2-3; TRBD2 agrees at 11 bases. CDR1 SEHNR and CDR2 FQNEAQ come from the germline V gene (reference sequence). Trimming took 7 bases from V and 2 from J; bases not matched to a gene: 5. The CDR3 extends over 15 amino acids. The CDR3 nucleotides are TGTGCCAGCAACCCGGGACTAGCGGACACAGATACGCAGTATTTT. Amino acid sequence: CASNPGLADTDTQYF.

In its sample, this clone was seen a few times. CDR3 in DNA: TGCGCCAGCAGCCTAAGCTCCTACGAGCAGTACTTC. Protein product: CASSLSSYEQYF. V and J are TRBV10-1 and TRBJ2-7; no clear D. V dropped 6 bases and J dropped 0 bases, with 6 bases sitting between them. The germline V gene encodes CDR1 WNHNN and CDR2 SYGVQD (reference sequence). The CDR3 has 12 residues.

V and J are TRBV5-1 and TRBJ2-4; tentatively, D is TRBD1 (5 bases). V lost 4 bases and J 2 bases, leaving 13 bases between the germline ends. The germline CDR1 and CDR2 sequences are SGHRS and YFSETQ. This CDR3 is built from 15 residues. CDR3 nucleotide sequence: TGCGCCAGCAGCGGTAAGGGGTCGACCAAAAACATTCAGTACTTC. It yields the protein CASSGKGSTKNIQYF. Supplemented by reference TRBV5-1 and TRBJ2-4, the full variable domain reads KAGVTQTPRYLIKTRGQQVTLSCSPISGHRSVSWYQQTPGQGLQFLFEYFSETQRNKGNFPGRFSGRQFSNSRSEMNVSTLELGDSALYLCASSGKGSTKNIQYFGAGTRLSVL.

V is TRBV7-8 and J is TRBJ2-7; 8 bases are shared with TRBD1. The CDR3 contains 15 residues. The trim removed 1 base at V and 4 bases at J, leaving 6 bases unmatched. In germline, CDR1 is SGHVS, CDR2 FQNEAQ. The CDR3 reads CASSLGQGARYEQYF. The CDR3 bases are TGTGCCAGCAGCTTAGGGCAGGGGGCTAGGTACGAGCAGTACTTC.

The chain is built from TRBV2 and TRBJ2-7, with 11 positions matching TRBD2. In germline, CDR1 is SNHLY, CDR2 FYNNEI. The CDR3 is made up of 14 amino acids. Trimming removed 6 bases from V and 3 bases from J; junction bases left unmatched: 4. CDR3 nucleotides: TGTGCCAGCAGCCACGGGACTAGCGGCTACGAGCAGTACTTC. The encoded protein is CASSHGTSGYEQYF.

The rearrangement joins TRBV2 to TRBJ1-6; 8 positions match TRBD1. The germline gives CDR1 SNHLY, CDR2 FYNNEI. V gave up 6 bases and J gave up 10 bases; unmatched junction bases: 8. This CDR3 is built from 14 residues. CDR3 DNA sequence: TGTGCCAGCAGGCGGACAGGGCAGGGGTCACCCCTCCACTTT. This codes for CASRRTGQGSPLHF.

V gene TRBV7-8 combines with J gene TRBJ1-6; D gene unclear. The CDR3 runs 17 residues. Trimming removed 3 bases from V and 0 bases from J, with 12 bases in between. Germline lookup yields CDR1 SGHVS and CDR2 FQNEAQ. This CDR3 is CASSLPTISSYNSPLHF. The CDR3 DNA is TGTGCCAGCAGCTTGCCGACAATCAGCTCCTATAATTCACCCCTCCACTTT.

With respect to this clone: The germline gene is not matched at one end of the junction; a read error may be the cause. CDR3 sequence: CASRQKRKGGNNSPLHF. The CDR3 DNA reads TGTGCTAGCAGACAAAAACGGAAGGGGGGGAATAATTCACCCCTCCACTTT. The chain carries TRBV7-7 and TRBJ1-6; weak D call: TRBD1 (6 bases). CDR3 length equals 17 residues. Germline V lookup: CDR1 SSHAT, CDR2 FNYEAQ (reference sequence).

This clone was observed once. The chain links TRBV18 to TRBJ2-1, with TRBD2 identical over 8 bases. Germline trimming cut 0 bases from V and 0 bases from J; bases unmatched to any gene: 1. The germline V gene has CDR1 KGHSH and CDR2 LQKENI. The CDR3 spans 16 residues. CDR3 sequence: CASSPPGTSSYNEQFF. The CDR3 region has the DNA TGTGCCAGCTCACCACCAGGGACTAGCTCCTACAATGAGCAGTTCTTC.

The CDR3: CASSRQGLGNTEAFF. CDR3 DNA: TGTGCCAGCAGCCGACAGGGTTTGGGGAACACTGAAGCTTTCTTT. J is TRBJ1-1 and V is TRBV14; 7 bases are shared with TRBD1. V dropped 4 bases and J dropped 1; count of bases not matched to a gene: 6. The CDR3 is made up of 15 amino acids. Looked up from germline, CDR1 is SGHDN and CDR2 is FVKESK.

The rearrangement links TRBV27 to TRBJ2-7; 12 nucleotides align to TRBD2. Germline loops: CDR1 MNHEY, CDR2 SMNVEV (reference sequence). V lost 5 bases and J lost 1; bases outside the gene matches: 3. The CDR3 extends over 15 amino acids. The CDR3 nucleotides read TGTGCCAGCAGTACTGGACTAGCGGGATCCTACGAGCAGTACTTC. It codes for CASSTGLAGSYEQYF.

The chain employs TRBV30 and TRBJ2-1; 7 bases map to TRBD2. The CDR3 extends over 14 amino acids. J was trimmed by 4 bases and V by 3 bases; bases with no gene match: 6. Germline loops: CDR1 GTSNPN, CDR2 SVGIG (reference sequence). In DNA form, the CDR3 reads TGTGCCTGGAGACCGGGACTACAATACAATGAGCAGTTCTTC. This sequence encodes CAWRPGLQYNEQFF.

The chain employs TRBV2 and TRBJ2-2; the match to TRBD2 covers 9 bases. The germline V gene encodes CDR1 SNHLY and CDR2 FYNNEI. The J segment lost 7 bases and the V segment lost 6 bases, leaving 9 bases of the junction unmatched. This CDR3 region has 15 residues. The CDR3 bases are TGTGCCAGCAGGGAGGAGGGACTAGCAGGCGGGGAGCTGTTTTTT. Protein: CASREEGLAGGELFF. The full variable domain, rest sourced from reference TRBV2 and TRBJ2-2, is EPEVTQTPSHQVTQMGQEVILRCVPISNHLYFYWYRQILGQKVEFLVSFYNNEISEKSEIFDDQFSVERPDGSNFTLKIRSTKLEDSAMYFCASREEGLAGGELFFGEGSRLTVL.

The CDR3 coding sequence is TGCGCCAGCAGCTCGAAAGCGGGACTAGCGGATTACAATGAGCAGTTCTTC. This gives the protein CASSSKAGLADYNEQFF. The chain links TRBV5-1 to TRBJ2-1; 11 bases map to TRBD2. Losses at the gene ends were 3 bases for V and 4 bases for J; bases not matched to a gene: 9. The CDR3 is 17 amino acids. CDR1 SGHRS and CDR2 YFSETQ come from the germline V gene.

J is TRBJ2-7 and V is TRBV13; 9 bases line up with TRBD1. From germline, CDR1 is PRHDT and CDR2 FYEKMQ (reference sequence). The V and J ends lost 5 bases and 6 bases, in that order; junction bases with no gene match: 5. The CDR3 runs to 13 residues. Here the CDR3 DNA reads TGTGCCAGCAGCCCCTTGGACAGGGGCGAGCAGTACTTC. This gives the protein CASSPLDRGEQYF.

J is TRBJ1-1 and V is TRBV3-1 (or the pseudogene TRBV3-2); 11 bases map to TRBD1. The CDR3 is made up of 15 amino acids. V trimming: 3 bases; J trimming: 4 bases; junction bases outside the gene matches: 4. The germline gives CDR1 LGHDT, CDR2 YNNKEL (reference sequence). CDR3 nucleotide sequence: TGTGCCAGCAGCCACCACGGGACAGGGGGCACTGAAGCTTTCTTT. It yields the protein CASSHHGTGGTEAFF.

The rearrangement links TRBV5-8 to TRBJ2-1, with 9 bases lining up with TRBD2. The CDR3 is made up of 16 amino acids. V gave up 0 bases and J gave up 7 bases; unmatched junction bases: 8. In germline, CDR1 is SGHTS, CDR2 YDEGEE. CDR3 in amino acids: CASSLVGRGRGNEQFF. CDR3 sequence (DNA): TGTGCCAGCAGCTTGGTAGGGCGCGGGAGGGGTAATGAGCAGTTCTTC.

This chain joins TRBV5-1 and TRBJ1-6; TRBD1 is a possible D gene (6 bases). Trimming left V 1 base short and J 0 bases short, with 11 bases between. The germline V gene encodes CDR1 SGHRS and CDR2 YFSETQ. The CDR3 covers 17 residues. In DNA form, the CDR3 reads TGCGCCAGCAGCTTGACTACAGGGAGCTCCTATAATTCACCCCTCCACTTT. Its protein product is CASSLTTGSSYNSPLHF. Full variable domain (missing parts from reference TRBV5-1 and TRBJ1-6): KAGVTQTPRYLIKTRGQQVTLSCSPISGHRSVSWYQQTPGQGLQFLFEYFSETQRNKGNFPGRFSGRQFSNSRSEMNVSTLELGDSALYLCASSLTTGSSYNSPLHFGNGTRLTVT.

Written as DNA, the CDR3 is TGCGCCAGCAGCCCCTCCGGGCTAGCGGGAGTCCGCTCCGAGCAGTACTTC. This codes for CASSPSGLAGVRSEQYF. The chain uses TRBV5-1 and TRBJ2-7; 10 bases match TRBD2. The trim removed 4 bases at V and 6 bases at J, leaving 16 bases unmatched. The CDR3 sequence is 17 residues long. The germline V gene encodes CDR1 SGHRS and CDR2 YFSETQ.

The chain joins TRBV15 to TRBJ2-1; TRBD2 matches 7 bases. This CDR3 has 17 amino acids. Trimming took 1 base from V and 2 from J; bases not matched to a gene: 8. CDR1 and CDR2 from the germline V gene are LNHNV and YYDKDF (reference sequence). CDR3 coding DNA: TGTGCCACCAGCAGAGCCAGGCGGGAGTGGCCCTACAATGAGCAGTTCTTC. Encoded protein: CATSRARREWPYNEQFF.

The chain has TRBV6-2 or TRBV6-3 and TRBJ2-5; D unclear. Trimming left V 4 bases short and J 2 bases short, with 11 bases between. The CDR3 length is 14 residues. Germline assignment: CDR1 MNHEY and CDR2 SVGEGT. CDR3 sequence reads: CASSSPGRQETQYF. The CDR3 DNA follows: TGTGCCAGCAGTTCCCCCGGCAGGCAAGAGACCCAGTACTTC.